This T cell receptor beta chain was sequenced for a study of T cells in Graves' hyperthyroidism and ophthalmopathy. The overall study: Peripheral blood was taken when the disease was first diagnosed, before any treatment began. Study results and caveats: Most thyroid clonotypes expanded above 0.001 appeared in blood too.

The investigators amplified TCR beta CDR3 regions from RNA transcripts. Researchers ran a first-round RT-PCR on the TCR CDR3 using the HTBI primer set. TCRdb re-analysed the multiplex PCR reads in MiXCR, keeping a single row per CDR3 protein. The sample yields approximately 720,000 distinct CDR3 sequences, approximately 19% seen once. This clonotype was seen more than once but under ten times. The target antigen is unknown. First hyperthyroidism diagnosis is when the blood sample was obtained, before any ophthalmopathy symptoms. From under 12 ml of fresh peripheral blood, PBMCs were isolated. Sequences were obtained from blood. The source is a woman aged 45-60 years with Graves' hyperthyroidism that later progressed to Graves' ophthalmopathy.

DNA for the CDR3: TGCAGTGCTAGAGTTACAGGGGGGAATCAGCCCCAGCATTTT. It translates to CSARVTGGNQPQHF. The rearrangement uses TRBV20-1 and TRBJ1-5; 8 bases match TRBD1. This CDR3 contains 14 residues. With 1 base clipped from V and 4 bases from J, the junction kept 3 bases outside the gene matches. Germline CDR1 reads DFQATT; CDR2 reads SNEGSKA (reference sequence).